This TCR beta chain emerged from a study of T cells in Graves' hyperthyroidism and ophthalmopathy (dated by TCRdb to about 2019). About the investigation overall: Peripheral blood samples were taken at initial diagnosis, before any treatment was given. A discovery cohort of 95 to 100 patients, about 44 with Graves' ophthalmopathy and 57 with stable Graves' hyperthyroidism, was used to find distinguishing TCR V-J signatures. An independent validation cohort of around 19 hyperthyroidism patients and approximately 16 patients who later progressed to ophthalmopathy tested prospective prediction of ophthalmopathy. The roughly 91 discovery patients were randomly divided into training and test sets at a 7:3 ratio. In addition, the study compared T-cell repertoires in thyroid tissue and in blood from six Graves' hyperthyroidism patients. Following sampling, methimazole starting at 30 mg daily was given to hyperthyroidism patients, and high-dose intravenous methylprednisolone was given to ophthalmopathy patients. According to the paper, TCR Vbeta CDR3 sequencing was carried out on about 140 peripheral blood samples, which came from under 50 ophthalmopathy, 75 to 80 hyperthyroidism and roughly 17 progressor patients. Overall results and qualifications from the work: A 13 V-J signature model separated ophthalmopathy from stable hyperthyroidism, with over 85% sensitivity and 81.08% specificity in cross-validation and 80%/75% in testing. No statistical method was used to set the sample size in advance, and investigators knew the group allocation. Blood samples also contained most of the expanded thyroid clonotypes (frequency above 0.001), which suggests that blood repertoires may reflect thyroid immune responses. In validation, the model predicted progression to ophthalmopathy a median of about 6.8 months before onset, with over 55% sensitivity and about 72% specificity.

Hyperthyroidism patients were newly diagnosed, had a disease duration of under 2 months, and were aged 18 to 65 years. Exclusion was applied to patients with uncontrolled infections, other autoimmune diseases, pregnancy or lactation. Diagnoses were based on clinical symptoms, serum thyroxine and TRAb, thyroid ultrasound and orbital computed tomography. Blood from progressor patients was collected at the time of first diagnosis with hyperthyroidism, before any ophthalmopathy symptoms had appeared. PBMCs were isolated from approximately 10 ml of fresh peripheral blood by Ficoll-Paque density gradient centrifugation. Progressor patients were defined as those initially diagnosed with Graves' hyperthyroidism in whom ophthalmopathy developed during follow-up. Total RNA was extracted using Trizol reagent, and RNA quality was assessed on an Agilent 2100 Bioanalyzer. TCR beta CDR3 regions were amplified from RNA transcripts. The first round of RT-PCR for the TCR CDR3 was performed with the HTBI primer set and the Qiagen OneStep RT-PCR kit. A second multiplex PCR round built the libraries, followed by size selection and purification. Libraries were sequenced paired-end with 100 bp reads on an Illumina HiSeq2000. In the source study's methods: SOAPnuke was used to process the raw data, removing reads that contained adapters or uncalled bases, had a mean Phred below 15, or lacked an exact match to the constant primer or identifier. COPE v1.2.5 was used to merge the high-quality paired reads, and each unique nucleotide sequence was defined as a clonotype. MiTCR v1.1 was used to align clonotypes to the IMGT TRBV, TRBD and TRBJ reference segments. The analysis was restricted to V-J combinations with a frequency above 0.0001, which together covered 98% to 99.2% of the repertoires. A TCS score was defined as the ratio of F50 (clonal expansion) to E x V (chaos), with BLOSUM62-based TCRdist applied between CDR3 peptides within each V-J. Welch's t-statistics and random forest reduced just over 500 V-J features to about 13, which were used in a naive Bayes classifier (R e1071). Using fastp trimming at Q25 and MiXCR clonotype assembly, TCRdb reanalyzed the public sequencing data and kept in-frame beta chains. Merged by CDR3 protein, the rows form single entries marked with the most common genes and DNA. The V and J calls, along with clone size, are taken from TCRdb and not from the paper's own processing. The sample table lists hundreds of thousands of distinct CDR3 sequences, about 14% of them with a count of one. The leading ten clones occupy more than 5% of the sample.

This clonotype was observed a few times. It lacks a known antigen. Nothing much larger sits one base from this clone, and base qualities are not available. V lost 4 bases and J lost 0 bases, and the count of bases not matched to a germline gene is 9. CDR1 and CDR2 are drawn from the germline V gene: SGHTS, YDEGEE. Measured from the cysteine to the phenylalanine, the CDR3 is 16 residues long. Just CDR3 DNA is preserved here, 48 bases in frame from base 1. This chain is built from TRBV5-8 and TRBJ1-1, with TRBD1 identical over 7 junction bases. The clonotype originates from a young woman with Graves' hyperthyroidism that later progressed to Graves' ophthalmopathy. The sequencing input was blood. The bases are TGTGCCAGCAGCCAACAACCGGGACAGCTGAACACTGAAGCTTTCTTT. This sequence encodes CASSQQPGQLNTEAFF.